This entry lists 18 T cell receptor beta chains sequenced from one sample in a study of T cell clonality in common variable immunodeficiency. The study, taken as a whole, reports: In common variable immunodeficiency, TCR beta chains reportedly carried fewer deletions and N-nucleotide insertions.

What these receptors recognize is not known. TCRdb's table, derived via immunoSEQ multiplex PCR, lists solely in-frame clones and lacks some. The sample was found to contain over 20,000 clones, and every one recurs. Sample: peripheral blood mononuclear cells. These receptors all come from a human donor with common variable immunodeficiency.

This clone was seen only a few times. The read is 3 residues too short to cover the CDR3 end, so that end is filled in from the germline J gene. The chain uses TRBV5-1 and TRBJ2-3, with TRBD1 as a possible D gene (5 bases). Germline V gene data show CDR1 as SGHRS and CDR2 as YFSETQ. V was cut by 4 bases and J by 0 bases, with 15 bases left in between. The CDR3 sequence is 16 residues long. CDR3: CASSPETGASTDTQYF. The covered CDR3 bases are TGCGCCAGCAGCCCAGAAACAGGCGCCAGCACAGATACG.

Regarding this clone: Sequencing ends 3 residues short of the CDR3 end; the germline J gene provides the rest. V is TRBV30 and J is TRBJ1-6, with 11 bases identical to TRBD1. Germline trimming cut 5 bases from V and 4 bases from J; bases unmatched to any gene: 10. CDR1 is GTSNPN, CDR2 SVGIG, per germline (reference sequence). CDR3 length: 17 residues. The CDR3 region is CAWRDRTGGMYNSPLHF. CDR3 DNA (partial): TGTGCCTGGCGCGACCGGACAGGGGGCATGTATAATTCACCC.

Comment on this clone: The read comes to an end 3 residues before the CDR3 does, leaving the germline J gene to fill in the end. The chain carries TRBV5-1 and TRBJ1-1; 9 positions agree with TRBD1. The CDR3 has 14 residues. After removal of 3 bases from V and 7 bases from J, the junction contained 7 bases not matched to a gene. Per the germline V gene, CDR1 is SGHRS and CDR2 is YFSETQ. The sequenced part of the CDR3 DNA is TGCGCCAGCAGCTACAGACAGGGGGAGGGTGAA. This encodes CASSYRQGEGE. The full CDR3 reads CASSYRQGEGEAFF.

A word on this clone: Sequencing ends 3 residues short of the CDR3 end; the germline J gene provides the rest. The chain uses TRBV5-1 and TRBJ2-2; D gene ambiguous. V shed 0 bases and J shed 1 base, with 7 bases lying between them. Germline values: CDR1 SGHRS, CDR2 YFSETQ. The CDR3 consists of 15 residues. The CDR3 is CASSLGHQNTGELFF. Incomplete CDR3 DNA: TGCGCCAGCAGCTTGGGACACCAGAACACCGGGGAG.

The CDR3 loop reads CAFTEGGLAGELFF. CDR3 DNA (partial): TGTGCCTTCACGGAGGGGGGGCTCGCCGGGGAG. The J gene is TRBJ2-2, the V gene TRBV30, with TRBD2 as a possible D gene (7 bases). The read comes to an end 3 residues before the CDR3 does, leaving the germline J gene to fill in the end. This CDR3 has 14 amino acids. Germline V CDR1 and CDR2: GTSNPN, SVGIG (reference sequence). V lost 7 bases and J 6 bases, leaving 18 bases between the germline ends.

This clone was counted a few times. Read sequence stops 3 residues before the CDR3 end, and the germline J gene provides the missing end. The chain joins TRBV29-1 to TRBJ2-7; tentatively, D is TRBD1 (6 bases). V was cut by 7 bases and J by 3 bases, with 13 bases left in between. The germline CDR1 and CDR2 sequences are SQVTM and ANQGSEA. The CDR3 is made up of 12 amino acids. This CDR3 is CSGRLDSYEQYF. The sequenced part of the CDR3 DNA is TGCAGCGGCCGATTGGACAGCTACGAG.

This clone was found many times. The sequenced fragment ends 3 residues before the CDR3 boundary, so the rest is inferred from the germline J gene. The chain employs TRBV11-3 and TRBJ2-1; perhaps TRBD1 as D (5 bases). Germline V lookup: CDR1 SGHNT, CDR2 YENEEA. This CDR3 has 13 residues. V was shortened by 1 base and J by 8 bases, with 9 bases between the two germline ends. Incomplete CDR3 DNA: TGTGCCAGCAGCTTAGGGACAAAGGATGAG. This codes for CASSLGTKDE. The CDR3 reads in full as CASSLGTKDEQFF.

This clone was seen only a few times. The read terminates 3 residues ahead of where the CDR3 ends, so the germline J gene completes it. This chain uses TRBV7-2 with TRBJ2-7; TRBD2 matches at 11 bases. Trimming removed 1 base from V and 2 bases from J; junction bases left unmatched: 1. The CDR3 loop spans 15 amino acids. Looked up from germline, CDR1 is SGHTA and CDR2 is FQGNSA. CDR3 loop: CASSLGSGRAYEQYF. The part of the CDR3 DNA that was read is TGTGCCAGCAGCTTAGGTAGCGGGAGGGCCTACGAG.

In regard to this clone: The sequenced fragment ends 3 residues before the CDR3 boundary, so the rest is inferred from the germline J gene. V and J are TRBV5-1 and TRBJ2-1; 7 bases are a match to TRBD1. CDR3 size: 16 residues. Germline V CDR1 and CDR2: SGHRS, YFSETQ. V lost 1 base, J lost 8 bases, and 12 bases stayed unmatched. CDR3 residues: CASSLSTGDPRDEQFF. The sequenced part of the CDR3 DNA is TGCGCCAGCAGCTTGAGCACAGGGGATCCAAGGGATGAG.

Only a few counts were recorded for this clone. Read coverage stops 3 residues before the CDR3 terminus; the germline J gene supplies the remainder. The chain has TRBV18 and TRBJ1-6; unclear D gene. Trimming cost V 1 base and J 12 bases, with 22 bases left between them. The CDR3 consists of 17 residues. The germline gives CDR1 KGHSH, CDR2 LQKENI. The CDR3 DNA, read in part, is TGTGCCAGCTCACCACAAGGGCCATTACAGCAGGAACTACCC. It yields the protein CASSPQGPLQQELP. The entire CDR3 reads CASSPQGPLQQELPLHF.

Only a few counts were recorded for this clone. The read terminates 3 residues ahead of where the CDR3 ends, so the germline J gene completes it. This rearrangement joins TRBV7-3 to TRBJ2-1, with 9 nucleotides matching TRBD1. CDR3 length: 14 amino acids. Germline V gene lookup returns CDR1 SGHTA and CDR2 FQGTGA. Germline trimming cut 3 bases from V and 5 bases from J; bases unmatched to any gene: 2. The part of the CDR3 DNA that was read is TGTGCCAGCAGCTTCGGACAGGGGCACAATGAG. It codes for CASSFGQGHNE. The entire CDR3 reads CASSFGQGHNEQFF.

This clone was seen only a few times. With the read ending 3 residues before the CDR3 end, the germline J gene is used to fill in that end. The chain links TRBV6-2 or TRBV6-3 to TRBJ2-7, with TRBD2 matching over 10 bases. This CDR3 comprises 16 residues. The germline V gene has CDR1 MNHEY and CDR2 SVGEGT. V dropped 6 bases and J dropped 6; count of bases not matched to a gene: 14. This CDR3 is CASRETGQREGREQYF. CDR3 bases read: TGTGCCAGCAGGGAAACGGGACAGCGGGAGGGCCGCGAG.

Note on this clone: The read ends 3 residues before the CDR3 terminus; that terminus is restored from the germline J gene. The J gene is TRBJ2-1, the V gene TRBV19, with TRBD1 matching over 8 bases. From germline, CDR1 is LNHDA and CDR2 SQIVND (reference sequence). V lost 9 bases to trimming and J lost 0 bases; unmatched junction nucleotides: 4. This CDR3 is 14 amino acids long. The CDR3 bases that were read are TGTGCCAGCGGCGGACAGGGCTCCTACAATGAG. As protein: CASGGQGSYNE. Given in full, the CDR3 is CASGGQGSYNEQFF.

This clone was seen many times. The observed sequence ends 3 residues before the CDR3 terminus, with the missing tail filled in from the germline J gene. The chain has TRBV6-1 and TRBJ2-5; D gene unclear. Trimming stripped 0 bases from V and 1 base from J, with 12 bases between. This CDR3 is 16 amino acids long. From germline, CDR1 is MNHNS and CDR2 SASEGT. Partial CDR3 DNA: TGTGCCAGCAGTGAAGCGATAACAGCCGGCCAAGAGACC. Amino acids: CASSEAITAGQET. The entire CDR3 sequence reads CASSEAITAGQETQYF.

This clone was recorded a few times. The CDR3 is cut off 3 residues early in the read; its end comes from the germline J gene. The V gene is TRBV5-1, the J gene TRBJ2-7; no firm D call. The CDR3 spans 12 residues. Germline V gives CDR1 SGHRS, CDR2 YFSETQ. The ends were cut back, 2 bases at V and 6 bases at J, with 9 bases in the middle. CDR3 bases read: TGCGCCAGCAGCTTACAAAGGGTCGAG. It translates to CASSLQRVE. The entire CDR3 is CASSLQRVEQYF.

A remark on this clone: The read gets to within 3 residues of the CDR3 end, and the germline J gene fills in the rest. The genes are TRBV18 and TRBJ2-7; tentative D call: TRBD1 (6 bases). The CDR3 totals 13 residues. The germline gives CDR1 KGHSH, CDR2 LQKENI. Trimming removed 5 bases from V and 2 bases from J, with 10 bases in between. CDR3 amino acids: CASSRDMTYEQYF. CDR3 DNA, as far as it was read: TGTGCCAGCTCAAGGGACATGACCTACGAG.

This clone occurred a few times. The observed sequence ends 3 residues before the CDR3 terminus, with the missing tail filled in from the germline J gene. This sequence joins TRBV20-1 and TRBJ2-1; possibly TRBD1 for D (7 bases). CDR1 is DFQATT, CDR2 SNEGSKA, per germline (reference sequence). V was trimmed by 1 base and J by 1 base, leaving 11 bases between them. The CDR3 length is 15 residues. CDR3 bases read: TGCAGTGCTAGAGCCGCAGGGGGGTCCTACAATGAG. It specifies CSARAAGGSYNE. The full-length CDR3 reads as CSARAAGGSYNEQFF.

With regard to this clone: The read ends 3 residues early relative to the CDR3; the germline J gene fills the gap. The chain links TRBV7-3 to TRBJ2-3; D gene ambiguous. The CDR3 has 12 residues. Trimming pared 5 bases from V and 6 bases from J, leaving 9 bases between. The V gene's germline CDR1 is SGHTA and CDR2 FQGTGA. CDR3 amino acids: CASSDVGDTQYF. CDR3 DNA (partial): TGTGCCAGCAGCGATGTCGGTGATACG.